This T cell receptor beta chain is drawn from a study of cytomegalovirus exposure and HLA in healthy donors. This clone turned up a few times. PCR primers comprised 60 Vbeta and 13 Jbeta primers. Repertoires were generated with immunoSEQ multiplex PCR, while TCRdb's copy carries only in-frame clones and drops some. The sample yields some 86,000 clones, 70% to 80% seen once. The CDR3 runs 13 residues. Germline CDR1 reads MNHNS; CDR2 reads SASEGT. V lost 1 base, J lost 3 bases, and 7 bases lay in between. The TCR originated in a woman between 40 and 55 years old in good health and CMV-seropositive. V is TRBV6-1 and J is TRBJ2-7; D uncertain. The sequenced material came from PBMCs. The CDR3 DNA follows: TGTGCCAGCAGTGAAGTCACGGGCTACGAGCAGTACTTC. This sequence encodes CASSEVTGYEQYF.